A single sample is the source of the 9 T cell receptor beta chains below, sequenced in a study of T cells expressing NK-cell markers. TCRdb re-called the 5' RACE reads, yielding one record per CDR3 amino acid sequence without DNA. Its listing shows 120,000 to 150,000 distinct CDR3 sequences. Input material: blood T cells: a sorted CD56 or NKG2C T cell subset, CD4+ or CD8+ T cells, or bulk PBMC T cells (not recorded which). The receptors were gathered from a man younger than 35 in good health.

V gene TRBV4-2 combines with J gene TRBJ2-7. The CDR3 is made up of 16 amino acids. CDR1 and CDR2 from the germline V gene are LGHNA and YNFKEQ. The CDR3 reads CASSQDQVTGAHEQYF.

This chain uses TRBV24-1 with TRBJ1-5. CDR1 and CDR2 (germline): KGHDR, SFDVKD. The CDR3 has 14 amino acids. The CDR3 spells CATSDGDSNQPQHF.

The chain carries TRBV4-1 and TRBJ1-1. Per germline, CDR1 MGHRA and CDR2 YSYEKL. The CDR3 extends over 11 amino acids. CDR3 residues: CASSKSTEAFF.

This chain links TRBV27 with TRBJ2-7; the TCRdb D gene call, TRBD1, has no DNA to confirm it. Germline values: CDR1 MNHEY, CDR2 SMNVEV (reference sequence). This CDR3 is 19 amino acids long. The CDR3 loop reads CASSSPEAGPGQRPYEQYF.

The chain links TRBV7-8 to TRBJ2-5. Germline-derived CDR1 and CDR2 are SGHVS and FQNEAQ. The CDR3 consists of 15 residues. The CDR3 protein is CASSLRTAFQETQYF.

This chain joins TRBV28 and TRBJ2-1; as DNA is missing, the TRBD2 call by TCRdb cannot be tested. The CDR3 runs 14 residues. Germline loops: CDR1 MDHEN, CDR2 SYDVKM. The CDR3 sequence: CASSPRLSYNEQFF.

The rearrangement uses TRBV5-1 and TRBJ2-1; the TCRdb call, TRBD1, lacks DNA for checking. Germline CDR1 reads SGHRS; CDR2 reads YFSETQ. The CDR3 is 16 residues long. The CDR3 loop reads CASSLGAGQSYNEQFF.

V is TRBV27 and J is TRBJ2-3. CDR3 length: 14 residues. In germline, CDR1 is MNHEY, CDR2 SMNVEV (reference sequence). The CDR3 loop is CASSLFGPTDTQYF.

This chain joins TRBV4-2 and TRBJ1-4. Germline V CDR1 and CDR2: LGHNA, YNFKEQ. CDR3 length equals 16 residues. CDR3 sequence reads: CASSQAPVAGNEKLFF.